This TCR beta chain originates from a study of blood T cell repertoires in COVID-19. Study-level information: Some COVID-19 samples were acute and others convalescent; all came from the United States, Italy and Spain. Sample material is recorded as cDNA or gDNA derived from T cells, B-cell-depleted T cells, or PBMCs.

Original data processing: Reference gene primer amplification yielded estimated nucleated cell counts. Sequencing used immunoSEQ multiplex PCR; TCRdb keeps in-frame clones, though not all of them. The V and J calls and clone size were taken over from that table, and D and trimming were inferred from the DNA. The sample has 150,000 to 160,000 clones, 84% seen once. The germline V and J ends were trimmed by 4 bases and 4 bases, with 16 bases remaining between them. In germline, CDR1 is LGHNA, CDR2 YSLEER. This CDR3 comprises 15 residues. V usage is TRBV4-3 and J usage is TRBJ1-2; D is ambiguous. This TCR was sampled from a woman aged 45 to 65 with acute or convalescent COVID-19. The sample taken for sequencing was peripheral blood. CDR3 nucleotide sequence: TGCGCCAGCAGCCCAAAGGAGAGATTTACCTATGGCTACACCTTC. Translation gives CASSPKERFTYGYTF.